Each of the 5 T cell receptor beta chains below was sequenced from the same sample in a study of T cell changes during pregnancy in multiple sclerosis. Repertoires were generated with immunoSEQ multiplex PCR, while TCRdb's copy carries only in-frame clones and drops some. This table holds under 35,000 clones, 80% to 90% found once. The sequencing used CD8+ T cells from peripheral blood mononuclear cells, collected before pregnancy. The receptor set was obtained from a female donor with multiple sclerosis, enrolled in a pregnancy study.

The chain combines TRBV21-1 with TRBJ2-7; the tabulated D call, TRBD1, remains unverified against the DNA. TRBV21-1 has pseudogene status. This CDR3 has 16 residues. The CDR3 sequence is CASSKETGQWGYEQYF. The DNA for the CDR3 is TGTGCCAGCAGCAAAGAAACGGGACAGTGGGGCTACGAGCAGTACTTC.

J is TRBJ1-2 and V is TRBV27; D not resolved. Germline V gives CDR1 MNHEY, CDR2 SMNVEV (reference sequence). CDR3 length equals 15 residues. V dropped 0 bases and J dropped 0 bases, with 8 bases sitting between them. The CDR3 spells CASSLSIAANYGYTF. The CDR3 DNA sequence: TGTGCCAGCAGTTTATCGATCGCAGCTAACTATGGCTACACCTTC.

The chain couples TRBV10-3 to TRBJ1-1, with 8 bases identical to TRBD1. There are 12 residues in the CDR3. With 10 bases clipped from V and 4 bases from J, the junction kept 5 bases outside the gene matches. CDR1 and CDR2 (germline): ENHRY, SYGVKD. CDR3 in DNA: TGTGCCAGCGGACAGGGCGGCACTGAAGCTTTCTTT. It translates to CASGQGGTEAFF.

This chain joins TRBV5-1 and TRBJ2-1; D gene unclear. The CDR3 length is 13 residues. CDR1 is SGHRS and CDR2 is YFSETQ in the germline V gene. V was shortened by 3 bases and J by 5 bases, with 9 bases between the two germline ends. DNA for the CDR3: TGCGCCAGCAGCTCCCTAGGAGACAATGAGCAGTTCTTC. Encoded protein: CASSSLGDNEQFF.

This clone was seen at least ten times. This chain links TRBV15 with TRBJ2-3, with 8 bases matching TRBD2. The CDR3 is made up of 17 amino acids. The J segment lost 1 base and the V segment lost 0 bases, leaving 6 bases of the junction unmatched. Germline loops: CDR1 LNHNV, CDR2 YYDKDF (reference sequence). The CDR3 coding sequence is TGTGCCACCAGCAGAGATTTTTCAGCGGGAGGCACAGATACGCAGTATTTT. This encodes CATSRDFSAGGTDTQYF.